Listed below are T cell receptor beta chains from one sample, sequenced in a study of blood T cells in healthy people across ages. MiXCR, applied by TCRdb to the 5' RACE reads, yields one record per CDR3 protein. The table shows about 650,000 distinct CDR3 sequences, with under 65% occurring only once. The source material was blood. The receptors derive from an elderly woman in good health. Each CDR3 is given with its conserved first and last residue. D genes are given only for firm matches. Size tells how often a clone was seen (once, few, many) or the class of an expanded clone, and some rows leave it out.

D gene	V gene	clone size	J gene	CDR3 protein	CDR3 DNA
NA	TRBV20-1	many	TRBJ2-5	CSASMRPAGTQYF	TGCAGTGCCAGCATGCGACCGGCAGGCACCCAGTACTTC
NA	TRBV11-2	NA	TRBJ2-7	CASSLPNPSYNEQYF	TGTGCCAGCAGCTTACCTAACCCGTCCTACAATGAGCAGTACTTC
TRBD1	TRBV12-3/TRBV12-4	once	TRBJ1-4	CASSPDRAGEKLFF	TGTGCCAGCAGTCCCGACAGGGCAGGGGAAAAACTGTTTTTT
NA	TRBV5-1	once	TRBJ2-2	CASSTGTDQPNTGELFF	TGCGCCAGCAGCACCGGGACGGACCAACCGAACACCGGGGAGCTGTTTTTT
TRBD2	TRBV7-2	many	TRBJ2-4	CASSRGLAENIQYF	TGTGCCAGCAGCCGAGGACTAGCGGAAAACATTCAGTACTTC
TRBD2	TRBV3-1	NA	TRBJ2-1	CASSRTSGDNEQFF	TGTGCCAGCAGCCGGACTAGCGGCGACAATGAGCAGTTCTTC
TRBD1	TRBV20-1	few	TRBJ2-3	CSAPDRASTDTQYF	TGCAGTGCTCCAGACAGGGCTAGCACAGATACGCAGTATTTT
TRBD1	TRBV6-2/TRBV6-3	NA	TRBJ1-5	CASSSRGLGQPQHF	TGTGCCAGCAGTTCCAGGGGGCTTGGGCAGCCCCAGCATTTT
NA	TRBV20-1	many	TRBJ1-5	CSARAGSNQPQHF	TGCAGTGCTAGAGCAGGGTCCAATCAGCCCCAGCATTTT
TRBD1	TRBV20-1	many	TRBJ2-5	CSGQTGGGETQYF	TGCAGTGGTCAAACAGGGGGCGGCGAGACCCAGTACTTC
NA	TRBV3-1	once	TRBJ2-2	CASSQGLIGVWSVGELFF	TGTGCCAGCAGCCAAGGCCTGATAGGGGTCTGGTCAGTTGGGGAGCTGTTTTTT
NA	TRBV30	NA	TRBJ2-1	CAWSVLGREQFF	TGTGCCTGGAGTGTACTCGGTCGCGAGCAGTTCTTC
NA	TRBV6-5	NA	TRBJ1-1	CASSSPGPNTEAFF	TGTGCCAGCAGTTCCCCCGGGCCCAACACTGAAGCTTTCTTT